This section outlines one T cell receptor (beta chain) sequence together with its context. This clonotype was seen at least ten times. Its target antigen remains unknown. Mismatch with germline at one junction end may stem from a read error. Inclusive of the bounding cysteine and phenylalanine, the CDR3 is 15 residues long. Only the CDR3 DNA is retained, 45 bases long and in frame from the first base. The germline V gene (reference sequence) yields DFQATT for CDR1 and SNEGSKA for CDR2. The data derive from a study of Graves' ophthalmopathy and Graves' hyperthyroidism (dated by TCRdb to the late 2010s). At the level of the whole study: Peripheral blood was collected at initial diagnosis, prior to any treatment. TCR beta repertoire signatures were used to distinguish Graves' ophthalmopathy from Graves' hyperthyroidism and to predict progression to ophthalmopathy. In total, some 140 blood samples were TCR-sequenced: under 45 ophthalmopathy, approximately 75 hyperthyroidism and some 17 hyperthyroidism-to-ophthalmopathy patients. To explore V-J signatures that separate ophthalmopathy from hyperthyroidism, a discovery set of about a hundred patients was enrolled, consisting of 40 to 45 with ophthalmopathy and 55 to 65 with stable hyperthyroidism. The independent validation cohort included under 20 hyperthyroidism patients plus 17 patients who later progressed from hyperthyroidism to ophthalmopathy. In roughly six hyperthyroidism patients, the T-cell repertoires found in thyroid tissue were compared with those found in blood. Following sampling, methimazole starting at 30 mg daily was administered to hyperthyroidism patients, and high-dose intravenous methylprednisolone was administered to ophthalmopathy patients. The 100 discovery patients were randomly divided into training and test sets at a 7:3 ratio.

Stable hyperthyroidism was defined as no progression to ophthalmopathy within 18 months of follow-up. Hyperthyroidism patients were newly diagnosed, with disease duration under 2 months, and aged 18 to 65 years. Anyone with other autoimmune diseases, uncontrolled infections, pregnancy or lactation was excluded from the study. Clinical symptoms, serum thyroxine, TRAb, thyroid ultrasound and orbital computed tomography were used for diagnosis. Ficoll-Paque density gradient centrifugation was used to isolate PBMCs from around 10 ml of fresh peripheral blood. Trizol reagent was used to extract the total RNA, and its quality was then checked on an Agilent 2100 Bioanalyzer. TCR beta CDR3 regions were amplified from RNA transcripts for repertoire sequencing. The first round was an RT-PCR using HTBI primers with the Qiagen OneStep RT-PCR kit, and this first round was followed by a second-round multiplex PCR, then size selection and purification. The libraries underwent paired-end sequencing with 100 bp reads on an Illumina HiSeq2000. The paper's processing steps were these. SOAPnuke was used to process the reads, throwing out any read that had adapters, had uncalled bases, had a mean Phred below 15, or lacked an exact constant-primer or identifier match. COPE v1.2.5 was used to merge the high-quality paired reads. Each unique nucleotide sequence was defined as a clonotype, and clonotypes were aligned to IMGT TRB V, D and J references with MiTCR v1.1. The analysis was limited to V-J combinations with a frequency above 0.0001, which together covered roughly 99% of repertoires. For each V-J combination, a TCR clonal expansion and chaos score was defined as F50 clonal expansion divided by the chaos observed in the TCRdist matrix. Welch's t-statistics and random forest were used to reduce the features to about twelve V-J combinations, which were then used as input to a naive Bayes classifier. Thyroid-blood repertoire similarity was quantified with the Morisita-Horn index. TCRdb reprocessing: public reads trimmed at Q25 with fastp, clones called with MiXCR, in-frame beta chains kept. Records with the same CDR3 protein are collapsed into one entry carrying the most frequent genes and DNA. The authors' filters were not applied to this entry. Here the sample has about 620,000 distinct CDR3 sequences; 22% occur a single time. The ten largest clones add up to around 6.9% of the sample.

Summary of the overall study and its limitations: The 13-signature model separated ophthalmopathy from stable hyperthyroidism with 87.88% sensitivity and less than 83% specificity in cross-validation, and 80%/75% in the test set. Most expanded thyroid clonotypes with frequency above 0.001 were also detected in blood, suggesting blood repertoires may reflect the thyroid immune response. Sample size was not predetermined statistically, and investigators were not blinded to group allocation. In validation, the model predicted ophthalmopathy progression with about 70% sensitivity and 72.22% specificity; 12 predicted patients were CT-confirmed with GO in a median of around 6 months.

The chain uses TRBV20-1 and TRBJ1-5; the D gene is unclear. The sample comprised peripheral blood. The clonotype originates from a woman aged 18-29 years with stable Graves' hyperthyroidism. Some clones in this sample may be carry-over from other donors' samples. Donor details come from another sample of the same person, matched by shared clones. The nucleotide sequence is TGCAGTGCTAGAGAAAAAATCAATGGCAATCAGCCCCGGCATTTT. Its amino acids are CSAREKINGNQPRHF.